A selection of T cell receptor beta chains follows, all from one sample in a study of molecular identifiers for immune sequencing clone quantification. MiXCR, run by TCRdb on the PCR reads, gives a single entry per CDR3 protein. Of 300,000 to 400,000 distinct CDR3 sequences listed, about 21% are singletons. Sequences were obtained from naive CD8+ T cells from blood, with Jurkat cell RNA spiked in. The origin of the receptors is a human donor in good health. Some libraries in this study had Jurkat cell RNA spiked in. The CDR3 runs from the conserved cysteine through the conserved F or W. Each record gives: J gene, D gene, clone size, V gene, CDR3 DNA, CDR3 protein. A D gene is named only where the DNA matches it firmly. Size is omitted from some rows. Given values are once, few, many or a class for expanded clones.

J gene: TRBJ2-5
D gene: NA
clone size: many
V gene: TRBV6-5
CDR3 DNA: TGTGCCAGCAGTTACTCGACCTTCCAAGAGACCCAGTACTTC
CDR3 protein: CASSYSTFQETQYF

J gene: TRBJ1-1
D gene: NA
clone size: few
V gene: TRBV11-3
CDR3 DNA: TGTGCCAGCAGCATCGGGCCTGGGACTGAAGCTTTCTTT
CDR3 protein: CASSIGPGTEAFF

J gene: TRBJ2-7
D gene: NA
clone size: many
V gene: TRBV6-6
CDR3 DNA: TGTGCCAGCAGTTACTCATGGTCCTACGAGCAGTACTTC
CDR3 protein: CASSYSWSYEQYF

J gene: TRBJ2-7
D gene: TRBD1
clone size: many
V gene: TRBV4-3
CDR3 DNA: TGCGCCAGCAGCCAAGGGGTACAGGGGGAGCAGTACTTC
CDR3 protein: CASSQGVQGEQYF

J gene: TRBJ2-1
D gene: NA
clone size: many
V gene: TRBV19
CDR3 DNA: TGTGCCAGTAGTATAGAACCCTCAACAGGTGAGCAGTTCTTC
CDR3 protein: CASSIEPSTGEQFF

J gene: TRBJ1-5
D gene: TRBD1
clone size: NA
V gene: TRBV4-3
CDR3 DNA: TGCGCCAGCAGCCAAGATCGAGGGACAGGGGCCAATCAGCCCCAGCATTTT
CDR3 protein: CASSQDRGTGANQPQHF

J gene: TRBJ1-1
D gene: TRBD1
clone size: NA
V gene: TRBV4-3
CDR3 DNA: TGCGCCAGCGGCCAAGATAGCAGGGGGTGGAACACTGAAGCTTTCTTT
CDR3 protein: CASGQDSRGWNTEAFF

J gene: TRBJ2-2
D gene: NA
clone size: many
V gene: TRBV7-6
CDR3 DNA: TGTGCCAGCAGCTTAGAAGCAGGTTCAACCGGGGAGCTGTTTTTT
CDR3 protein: CASSLEAGSTGELFF

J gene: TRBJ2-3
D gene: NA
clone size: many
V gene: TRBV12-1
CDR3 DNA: TGTGCCAGCAGCTCCGCGGGAGAGGGAGATACGCAGTATTTT
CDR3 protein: CASSSAGEGDTQYF

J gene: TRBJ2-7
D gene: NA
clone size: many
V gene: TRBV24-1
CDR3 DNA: TGTGCCACCAGTGATTCACACATCTCCGGGGGATACGAGCAGTACTTC
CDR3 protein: CATSDSHISGGYEQYF

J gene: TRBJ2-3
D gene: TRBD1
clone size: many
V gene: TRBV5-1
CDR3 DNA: TGCGCCAGCAGCCCGTGGGACAGGGGGTCAGATACGCAGTATTTT
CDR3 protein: CASSPWDRGSDTQYF

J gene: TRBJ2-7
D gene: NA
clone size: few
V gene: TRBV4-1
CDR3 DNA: TGCGCCAGCAGCCAAGAATGGACAGACTCCTACGAGCAGTACTTC
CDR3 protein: CASSQEWTDSYEQYF

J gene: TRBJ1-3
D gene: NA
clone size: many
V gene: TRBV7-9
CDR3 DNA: TGTGCCAGCAGCGGGCCGTTTGGCAGGGGCGATGGAAACACCATATATTTT
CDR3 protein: CASSGPFGRGDGNTIYF

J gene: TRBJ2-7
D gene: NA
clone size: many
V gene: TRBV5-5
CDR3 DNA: TGTGCCAGCAGCCTGGGAAGTACCTACGAGCAGTACTTC
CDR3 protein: CASSLGSTYEQYF

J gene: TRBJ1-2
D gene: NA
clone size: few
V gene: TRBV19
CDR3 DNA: TGTGCCAGTACAACAGGGTCCAGAGGCTACACCTTC
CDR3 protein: CASTTGSRGYTF

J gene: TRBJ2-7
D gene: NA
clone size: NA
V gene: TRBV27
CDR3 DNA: TGTGCCAGCAGTCCCTCCGGAGTAGGCGAGCAGTACTTC
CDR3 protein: CASSPSGVGEQYF

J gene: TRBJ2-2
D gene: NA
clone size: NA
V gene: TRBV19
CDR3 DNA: TGTGCCAGTAGTATAGGGAGCGGGACCGGGGAGCTGTTTTTT
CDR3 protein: CASSIGSGTGELFF

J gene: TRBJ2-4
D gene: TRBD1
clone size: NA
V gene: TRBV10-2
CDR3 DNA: TGCGCCAGCAGTGAACAACAGGGGCCCCGTTGGGTAGCCAAAAACATTCAGTACTTC
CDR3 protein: CASSEQQGPRWVAKNIQYF

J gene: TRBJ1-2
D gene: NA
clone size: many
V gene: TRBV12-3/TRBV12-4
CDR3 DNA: TGTGCCAGCAGTTTTTCGGTACCAGGCGATGGCTACACCTTC
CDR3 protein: CASSFSVPGDGYTF

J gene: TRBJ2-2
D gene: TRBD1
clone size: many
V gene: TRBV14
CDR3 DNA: TGTGCCAGCAGCCAAGGCCGGGACAGGGAGACCACCGGGGAGCTGTTTTTT
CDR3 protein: CASSQGRDRETTGELFF

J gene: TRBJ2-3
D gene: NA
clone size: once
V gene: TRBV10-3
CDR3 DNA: TGTGCCATCAGGCCGACAGGTACTAGAACAGATACGCAGTATTTT
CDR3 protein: CAIRPTGTRTDTQYF

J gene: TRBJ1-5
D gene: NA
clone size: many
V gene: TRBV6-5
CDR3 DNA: TGTGCCAGCAGCTCCAACTGGAGCAATCAGCCCCAGCATTTT
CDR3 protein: CASSSNWSNQPQHF

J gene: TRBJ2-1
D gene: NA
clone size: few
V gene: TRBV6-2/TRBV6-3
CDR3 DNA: TGTGCCAGCACCCAGGGTATCTACAATGAGCAGTTCTTC
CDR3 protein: CASTQGIYNEQFF